The present T cell receptor beta chain was sequenced within a study of regulatory T cells in long-lasting Graves disease. Background on the study: The term persistent Graves' disease signified upward of 5 years on antithyroid drugs with positive TSH receptor antibodies. Study results and caveats: Persistent disease showed a preference for TRBV28, TRBJ1-2 and TRBJ2-5.

The germline V gene encodes CDR1 SNHLY and CDR2 FYNNEI. V gave up 4 bases and J gave up 4 bases, with 8 bases separating them. This CDR3 has 13 residues. CDR3 regions were amplified by Arm-PCR using iRepertoire HTBI primers to build TCR beta libraries. TCRdb independently ran MiXCR on the multiplex PCR reads; one entry per CDR3 protein. The sample consists of 300,000 to 400,000 distinct CDR3 sequences, about 18% of them appearing once. The sample's time point: persistent/refractory GD, antithyroid drugs over 5 years with positive TRAb. Preparation of the TCR library used RNA extracted from PBMCs. The diagnosis of Graves' disease used American Thyroid Association guidelines. In this sample, this clonotype turned up many times. Its antigen is undetermined.

The TCR sequence derives from a female donor with Graves disease. This chain connects TRBV2 to TRBJ1-5; D is undetermined. This specimen consisted of peripheral blood mononuclear cells (PBMCs), obtained when the disease was refractory, from a patient treated with antithyroid drugs. The CDR3 DNA reads as TGTGCCAGCAGTGGAGACGTAAATCAGCCCCAGCATTTT. Its protein product is CASSGDVNQPQHF.